This TCR delta chain was captured by sequencing in a study of gamma-delta chains in newborns, infants, children (dated by TCRdb to the late 2010s). For the study in its entirety: According to the study title, microbial exposure causes polyclonal expansion of innate gammadelta T cells right after birth. The study examined the way microbial exposure affected innate gammadelta T cell populations in human newborns right after birth.

The germline V gene specifies TSWWSYY as CDR1 and QGS as CDR2. Taken from cysteine to phenylalanine, the CDR3 has 22 residues. Of all the DNA, just the CDR3 is kept, 66 bases in frame from base 1. Sequenced using an Illumina MiSeq. Public reads were reanalyzed in TCRdb with CATT, and rows carrying the same DNA were merged afterwards. In all, the sample holds 950 to 1,500 delta-chain clones, and roughly 3.6% of those were seen once. Of the sample, roughly 25% falls within the top ten clones. A note on this clone: What antigen it recognizes has not been identified. A read error may account for a junction end that differs from germline. Different DNA sequences within this sample yield the same CDR3.

Sample: blood. The sequence links TRDV1 to TRDJ3, with 9 junctional bases fitting TRDD3. This TCR derives from a child who was a newborn, infant or young child, either healthy, febrile or measles-vaccinated (not recorded which). The sequence in DNA is TGTGCTCTCGGGGAAGTCCTGGGGGATGGACAGGGAAGCTCCTGGGACACCCGACAGATGTTTTTC. Its coded protein is CALGEVLGDGQGSSWDTRQMFF.